A selection of T cell receptor beta chains follows, all from one sample in a study of blood T cell repertoires in COVID-19. TCRdb keeps only in-frame clones here, not all; method: immunoSEQ multiplex PCR. The repertoire consists of around 110,000 clones, with 82% occurring once and the leading ten covering 7% to 9.5%. Material: peripheral blood. These receptors were collected from a man between 65 and 85 years old with active or convalescent COVID-19. Both conserved end residues are part of each CDR3. Each record gives: J gene, D gene, clone size, V gene, CDR3 DNA, CDR3 protein. D genes are given only for firm matches. The size entry is marked missing in some rows and otherwise reads once, few, many or a size class.

j_gene: TRBJ2-7
d_gene: -
abundance: -
v_gene: TRBV12-3/TRBV12-4
CDR3nt: TGTGCCAGCAGTCAGGGCAGAGAGCAGTACTTC
CDR3aa: CASSQGREQYF

j_gene: TRBJ1-5
d_gene: -
abundance: -
v_gene: TRBV6-1
CDR3nt: TGTGCCAGCAGTGAAGAGAACTATCAGCCCCAGCATTTT
CDR3aa: CASSEENYQPQHF

j_gene: TRBJ2-2
d_gene: TRBD1
abundance: once
v_gene: TRBV11-3
CDR3nt: TGTGCCAGCAGCTTCTCTGACAGGGGGCGTTCCGGGGAGCTGTTTTTT
CDR3aa: CASSFSDRGRSGELFF

j_gene: TRBJ2-7
d_gene: TRBD1
abundance: -
v_gene: TRBV11-3
CDR3nt: TGTGCCAGCAGCCCAGGACAGGGCCTCCGGGTGTACTTC
CDR3aa: CASSPGQGLRVYF

j_gene: TRBJ1-5
d_gene: -
abundance: -
v_gene: TRBV21-1
CDR3nt: TGTGCCAGCAGCGGTCGAGATTATAGCAATCAGCCCCAGCATTTT
CDR3aa: CASSGRDYSNQPQHF

j_gene: TRBJ2-5
d_gene: TRBD2
abundance: few
v_gene: TRBV5-4
CDR3nt: TGTGCCAGCAGCTTTCCCCTAGCGGGGGAAGAGACCCAGTACTTC
CDR3aa: CASSFPLAGEETQYF

j_gene: TRBJ1-5
d_gene: -
abundance: -
v_gene: TRBV7-9
CDR3nt: TGTGCCAGCAGCTTAGCGCAGGGTATGTCCAATCAGCCCCAGCATTTT
CDR3aa: CASSLAQGMSNQPQHF

j_gene: TRBJ1-6
d_gene: -
abundance: -
v_gene: TRBV5-6
CDR3nt: TGTGCCAGCAGCTTGGGGGGCCTACATAGCTCCTATAATTCACCCCTCCACTTT
CDR3aa: CASSLGGLHSSYNSPLHF

j_gene: TRBJ1-6
d_gene: -
abundance: -
v_gene: TRBV19
CDR3nt: TGTGCCAGTACCCCAGTGGGGGAGGCCAATTCACCCCTCCACTTT
CDR3aa: CASTPVGEANSPLHF

j_gene: TRBJ1-1
d_gene: TRBD1
abundance: -
v_gene: TRBV10-3
CDR3nt: TGTGCCATCAGTGCCCGGGACAGATTGAACACTGAAGCTTTCTTT
CDR3aa: CAISARDRLNTEAFF

j_gene: TRBJ1-2
d_gene: -
abundance: -
v_gene: TRBV28
CDR3nt: TGTGCCAGCAGTTCCTCCTATGGCTACACCTTC
CDR3aa: CASSSSYGYTF

j_gene: TRBJ2-1
d_gene: -
abundance: -
v_gene: TRBV7-2
CDR3nt: TGTGCCAGCAGCTTAGGGGGAGGGGGGAGCTCCTACAATGAGCAGTTCTTC
CDR3aa: CASSLGGGGSSYNEQFF

j_gene: TRBJ1-1
d_gene: -
abundance: -
v_gene: TRBV28
CDR3nt: TGTGCCAGCAGTTTAGGGGGGGCTAGTTCAGCTTTCTTT
CDR3aa: CASSLGGASSAFF

j_gene: TRBJ1-5
d_gene: -
abundance: -
v_gene: TRBV19
CDR3nt: TGTGCCAGTACCTGGGGAGGGGATAGCAATCAGCCCCAGCATTTT
CDR3aa: CASTWGGDSNQPQHF

j_gene: TRBJ2-4
d_gene: TRBD1
abundance: -
v_gene: TRBV7-9
CDR3nt: TGTGCCAGCAGCTCAACGGACAGGGCTAAAAACATTCAGTACTTC
CDR3aa: CASSSTDRAKNIQYF

j_gene: TRBJ2-3
d_gene: TRBD1
abundance: -
v_gene: TRBV7-6
CDR3nt: TGTGCCAGCAGCTTTTCTTGGGACAGGGGGCCGAATACGCAGTATTTT
CDR3aa: CASSFSWDRGPNTQYF

j_gene: TRBJ1-3
d_gene: TRBD1
abundance: few
v_gene: TRBV19
CDR3nt: TGTGCCAGTAGTGGACAGGAGAGCTCTGGAAACACCATATATTTT
CDR3aa: CASSGQESSGNTIYF

j_gene: TRBJ1-2
d_gene: -
abundance: -
v_gene: TRBV2
CDR3nt: TGTGCCAGCAGTGTTCGGACAGCTAACTATGGCTACACCTTC
CDR3aa: CASSVRTANYGYTF

j_gene: TRBJ1-1
d_gene: TRBD1
abundance: -
v_gene: TRBV12-3/TRBV12-4
CDR3nt: TGTGCCAGCAGATGGACAGGGAGGACTGAAGCTTTCTTT
CDR3aa: CASRWTGRTEAFF

j_gene: TRBJ2-1
d_gene: TRBD2
abundance: once
v_gene: TRBV2
CDR3nt: TGTGCCGGCAGGACTAGCGGGCAGTACAATGAGCAGTTCTTC
CDR3aa: CAGRTSGQYNEQFF

j_gene: TRBJ2-2
d_gene: -
abundance: once
v_gene: TRBV7-6
CDR3nt: TGTGCCAGCAGCCAGGCACAGGGTGCAACCGGGGAGCTGTTTTTT
CDR3aa: CASSQAQGATGELFF

j_gene: TRBJ2-6
d_gene: -
abundance: -
v_gene: TRBV4-3
CDR3nt: TGCGCCAGCAGCCAAGATATACGGGCTGGGGCCAACGTCCTGACTTTC
CDR3aa: CASSQDIRAGANVLTF

j_gene: TRBJ2-7
d_gene: -
abundance: -
v_gene: TRBV7-2
CDR3nt: TGTGCCAGCTCTGGAGCCGGGGGCTACGAGCAGTACTTC
CDR3aa: CASSGAGGYEQYF

j_gene: TRBJ2-1
d_gene: TRBD2
abundance: -
v_gene: TRBV18
CDR3nt: TGTGCCAGCTCACCAAGGGAGACTAGCGGGAGGGACAATGAGCAGTTCTTC
CDR3aa: CASSPRETSGRDNEQFF

j_gene: TRBJ2-1
d_gene: -
abundance: -
v_gene: TRBV15
CDR3nt: TGTGCCACCAGCAAAGCGAAAGGTAGGACCTCAGAGATCCTTAAAGGGAGTGAGCAGTTCTTC
CDR3aa: CATSKAKGRTSEILKGSEQFF

j_gene: TRBJ2-1
d_gene: TRBD2
abundance: -
v_gene: TRBV5-1
CDR3nt: TGCGCCAGCAGCTTATCCGCTAGCGGGGGGTTGTTCAATGAGCAGTTCTTC
CDR3aa: CASSLSASGGLFNEQFF

j_gene: TRBJ1-1
d_gene: -
abundance: -
v_gene: TRBV9
CDR3nt: TGTGCCAGCAGCGTAGAGGCAGGGTTCGTTGGGGACACTGAAGCTTTCTTT
CDR3aa: CASSVEAGFVGDTEAFF

j_gene: TRBJ1-2
d_gene: -
abundance: -
v_gene: TRBV27
CDR3nt: TGTGCCAGCAGTCCGTGGGGCGGTTCAGAAGGCTACACCTTC
CDR3aa: CASSPWGGSEGYTF

j_gene: TRBJ2-1
d_gene: TRBD2
abundance: -
v_gene: TRBV18
CDR3nt: TGTGCCAGCTCACCTACTAGCGGATCCTACAATGAGCAGTTCTTC
CDR3aa: CASSPTSGSYNEQFF

j_gene: TRBJ2-7
d_gene: -
abundance: -
v_gene: TRBV15
CDR3nt: TGTGCCACCAGCAGAGATTCCGGGTACGAGCAGTACTTC
CDR3aa: CATSRDSGYEQYF

j_gene: TRBJ2-7
d_gene: TRBD1
abundance: few
v_gene: TRBV6-5
CDR3nt: TGTGCCAGCAGTTACACCGACAGGGACGAGCAGTACTTC
CDR3aa: CASSYTDRDEQYF

j_gene: TRBJ2-1
d_gene: TRBD2
abundance: -
v_gene: TRBV11-3
CDR3nt: TGTGCCAGCAGCTTGGGGACTAGCGTTCTGCATGAGCAGTTCTTC
CDR3aa: CASSLGTSVLHEQFF

j_gene: TRBJ2-3
d_gene: TRBD2
abundance: -
v_gene: TRBV9
CDR3nt: TGTGCCAGCAGCGAAACGCCGGGACTAGCGGCCACAGATACGCAGTATTTT
CDR3aa: CASSETPGLAATDTQYF

j_gene: TRBJ2-7
d_gene: TRBD2
abundance: -
v_gene: TRBV28
CDR3nt: TGTGCCAGCAGCGAGGGGGGAGCGGGAGGAGGTGACGAGCAGTACTTC
CDR3aa: CASSEGGAGGGDEQYF

j_gene: TRBJ1-1
d_gene: -
abundance: -
v_gene: TRBV7-9
CDR3nt: TGTGCCAGCAGCTTACAGGGGGAAGCTTTCTTT
CDR3aa: CASSLQGEAFF

j_gene: TRBJ2-7
d_gene: -
abundance: -
v_gene: TRBV6-5
CDR3nt: TGTGCCAGCAGCCAGGGGGGGACTAGGCAGTACTTC
CDR3aa: CASSQGGTRQYF

j_gene: TRBJ2-7
d_gene: -
abundance: -
v_gene: TRBV11-2
CDR3nt: TGTGCCAGCAGCTCCGGGACTCCATCCTACGAGCAGTACTTC
CDR3aa: CASSSGTPSYEQYF

j_gene: TRBJ1-2
d_gene: TRBD1
abundance: -
v_gene: TRBV27
CDR3nt: TGTGCCAGCAGTCCGCAGGGGGTGTTCGGCTACACCTTC
CDR3aa: CASSPQGVFGYTF

j_gene: TRBJ2-7
d_gene: TRBD2
abundance: -
v_gene: TRBV5-5
CDR3nt: TGTGCCAGCAGCGCCCGGGTAGCGGGAGGCTACGAGCAGTACTTC
CDR3aa: CASSARVAGGYEQYF

j_gene: TRBJ2-3
d_gene: -
abundance: -
v_gene: TRBV2
CDR3nt: TGTGCCAGCACGGCGGTTACTAGCACAGATACGCAGTATTTT
CDR3aa: CASTAVTSTDTQYF

j_gene: TRBJ1-2
d_gene: TRBD1
abundance: -
v_gene: TRBV3-1/TRBV3-2
CDR3nt: TGTGCCAGCAGCCAATACAGGGGGACTAACTATGGCTACACCTTC
CDR3aa: CASSQYRGTNYGYTF

j_gene: TRBJ2-3
d_gene: TRBD2
abundance: once
v_gene: TRBV20-1
CDR3nt: TGCAGTGCTAGTCCCTGGAGCGGGGCAGATACGCAGTATTTT
CDR3aa: CSASPWSGADTQYF